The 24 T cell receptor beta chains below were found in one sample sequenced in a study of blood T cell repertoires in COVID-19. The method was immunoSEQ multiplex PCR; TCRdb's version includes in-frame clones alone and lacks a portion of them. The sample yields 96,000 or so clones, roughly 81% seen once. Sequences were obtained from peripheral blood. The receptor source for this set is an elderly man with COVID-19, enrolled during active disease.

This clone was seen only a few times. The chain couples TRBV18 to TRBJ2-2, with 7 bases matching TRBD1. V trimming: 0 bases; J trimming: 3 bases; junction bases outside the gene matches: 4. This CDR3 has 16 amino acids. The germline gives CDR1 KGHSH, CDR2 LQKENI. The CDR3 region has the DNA TGTGCCAGCTCACCACCTCCGGGACAGTACACCGGGGAGCTGTTTTTT. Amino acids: CASSPPPGQYTGELFF.

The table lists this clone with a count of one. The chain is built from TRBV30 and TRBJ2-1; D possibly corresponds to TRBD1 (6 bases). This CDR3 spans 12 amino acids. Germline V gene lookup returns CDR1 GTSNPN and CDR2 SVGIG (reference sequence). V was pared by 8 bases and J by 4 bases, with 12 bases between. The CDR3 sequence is CALEGGYNEQFF. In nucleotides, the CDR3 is TGTGCCCTGGAAGGGGGTTACAATGAGCAGTTCTTC.

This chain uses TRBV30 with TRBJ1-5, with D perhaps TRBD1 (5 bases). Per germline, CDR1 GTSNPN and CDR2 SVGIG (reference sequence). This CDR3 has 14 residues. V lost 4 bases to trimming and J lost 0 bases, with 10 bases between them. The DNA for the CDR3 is TGTGCCTGGAATACGGGGGTTAGCAATCAGCCCCAGCATTTT. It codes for CAWNTGVSNQPQHF.

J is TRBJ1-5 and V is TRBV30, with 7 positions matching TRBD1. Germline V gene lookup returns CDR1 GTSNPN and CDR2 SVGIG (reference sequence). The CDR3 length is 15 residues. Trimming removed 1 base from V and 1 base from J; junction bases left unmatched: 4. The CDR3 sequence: CAWSGSGQSNQPQHF. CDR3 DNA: TGTGCCTGGAGTGGATCGGGACAGAGCAATCAGCCCCAGCATTTT.

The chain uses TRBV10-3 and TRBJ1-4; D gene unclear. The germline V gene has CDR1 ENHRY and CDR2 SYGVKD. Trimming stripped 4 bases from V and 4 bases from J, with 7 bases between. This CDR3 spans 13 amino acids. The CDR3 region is CAISGGLNEKLFF. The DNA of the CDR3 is TGTGCCATCAGTGGCGGTCTTAATGAAAAACTGTTTTTT.

Here the CDR3 DNA reads TGTGCCAGCAGCTTCGGCGGGGGCTATGGCTACACCTTC. This gives the protein CASSFGGGYGYTF. This chain uses TRBV5-6 with TRBJ1-2; perhaps TRBD1 as D (5 bases). This CDR3 is 13 amino acids long. Germline-derived CDR1 and CDR2 are SGHDT and YYEEEE. V lost 2 bases and J 4 bases, leaving 9 bases between the germline ends.

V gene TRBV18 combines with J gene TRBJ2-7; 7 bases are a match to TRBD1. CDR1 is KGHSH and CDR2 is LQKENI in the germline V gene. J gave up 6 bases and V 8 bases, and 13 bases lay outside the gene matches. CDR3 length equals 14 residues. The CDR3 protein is CASTPRQGPSEQYF. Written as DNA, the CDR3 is TGTGCCAGCACCCCGCGACAGGGTCCTAGCGAGCAGTACTTC.

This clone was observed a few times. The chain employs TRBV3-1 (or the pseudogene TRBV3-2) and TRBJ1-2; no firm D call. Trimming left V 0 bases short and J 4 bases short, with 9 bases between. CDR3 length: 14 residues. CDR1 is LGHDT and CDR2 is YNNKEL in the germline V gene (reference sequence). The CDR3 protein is CASSQDPQVYGYTF. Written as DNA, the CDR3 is TGTGCCAGCAGCCAAGATCCCCAGGTCTATGGCTACACCTTC.

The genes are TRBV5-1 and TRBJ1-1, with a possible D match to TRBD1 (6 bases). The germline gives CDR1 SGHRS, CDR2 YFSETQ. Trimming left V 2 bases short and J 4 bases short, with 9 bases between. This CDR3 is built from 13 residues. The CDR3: CASSFGDTTEAFF. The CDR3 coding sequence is TGCGCCAGCAGCTTCGGGGACACCACTGAAGCTTTCTTT.

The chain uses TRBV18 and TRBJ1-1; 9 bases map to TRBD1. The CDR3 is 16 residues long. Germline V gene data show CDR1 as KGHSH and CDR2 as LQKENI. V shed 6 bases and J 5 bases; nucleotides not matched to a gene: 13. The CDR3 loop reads CASSRRQGGSETEAFF. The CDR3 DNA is TGTGCCAGCTCGCGGCGACAGGGGGGGTCGGAGACTGAAGCTTTCTTT.

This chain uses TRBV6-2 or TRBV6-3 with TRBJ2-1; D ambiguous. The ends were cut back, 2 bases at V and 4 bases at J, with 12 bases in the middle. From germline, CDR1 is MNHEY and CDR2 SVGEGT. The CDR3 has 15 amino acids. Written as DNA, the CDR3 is TGTGCCAGCAGTTACGCTACTGTGTCGTACAATGAGCAGTTCTTC. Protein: CASSYATVSYNEQFF.

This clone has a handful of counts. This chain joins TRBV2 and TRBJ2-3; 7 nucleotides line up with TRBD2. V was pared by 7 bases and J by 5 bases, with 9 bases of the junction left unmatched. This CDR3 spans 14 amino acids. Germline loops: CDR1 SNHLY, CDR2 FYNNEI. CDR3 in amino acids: CASTGGASGDTQYF. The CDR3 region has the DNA TGTGCCAGCACGGGGGGAGCGAGTGGAGATACGCAGTATTTT.

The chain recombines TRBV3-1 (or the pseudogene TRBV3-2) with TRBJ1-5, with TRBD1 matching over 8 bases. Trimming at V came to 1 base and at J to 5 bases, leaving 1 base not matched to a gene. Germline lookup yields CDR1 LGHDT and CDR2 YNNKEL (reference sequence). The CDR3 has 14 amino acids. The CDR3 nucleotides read TGTGCCAGCAGCCAAGGACAGGGGTATCAGCCCCAGCATTTT. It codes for CASSQGQGYQPQHF.

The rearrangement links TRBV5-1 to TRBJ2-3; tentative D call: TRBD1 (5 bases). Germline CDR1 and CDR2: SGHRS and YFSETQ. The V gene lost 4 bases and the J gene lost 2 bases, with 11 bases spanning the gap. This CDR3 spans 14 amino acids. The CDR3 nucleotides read TGCGCCAGCAGCACAGGACCGACCACAGATACGCAGTATTTT. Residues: CASSTGPTTDTQYF.

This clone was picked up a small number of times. The CDR3 protein is CASSSGLEQNEQFF. For the CDR3, the DNA is TGTGCCAGCAGCTCAGGACTAGAGCAAAATGAGCAGTTCTTC. This chain uses TRBV9 with TRBJ2-1; 7 nucleotides match TRBD2. V was pared by 4 bases and J by 7 bases, with 8 bases of the junction left unmatched. The CDR3 is 14 amino acids. Per the germline V gene, CDR1 is SGDLS and CDR2 is YYNGEE.

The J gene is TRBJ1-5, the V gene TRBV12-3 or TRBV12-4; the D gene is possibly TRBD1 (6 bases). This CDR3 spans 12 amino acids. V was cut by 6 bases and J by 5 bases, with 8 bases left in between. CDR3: CASRRQDQPQHF. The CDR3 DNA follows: TGTGCCAGCAGAAGACAGGATCAGCCCCAGCATTTT.

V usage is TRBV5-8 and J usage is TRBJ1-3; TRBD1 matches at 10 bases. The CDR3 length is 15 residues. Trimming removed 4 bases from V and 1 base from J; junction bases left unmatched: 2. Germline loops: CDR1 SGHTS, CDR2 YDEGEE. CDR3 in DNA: TGTGCCAGCAGCCGGGGACAGGGGTCTGGAAACACCATATATTTT. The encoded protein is CASSRGQGSGNTIYF.

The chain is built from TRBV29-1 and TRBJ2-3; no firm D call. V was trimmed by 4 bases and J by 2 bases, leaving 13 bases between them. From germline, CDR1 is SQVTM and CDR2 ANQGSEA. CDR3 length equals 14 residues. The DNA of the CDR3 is TGCAGCGTTGGGAGTGGAATCCCCACAGATACGCAGTATTTT. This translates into CSVGSGIPTDTQYF.

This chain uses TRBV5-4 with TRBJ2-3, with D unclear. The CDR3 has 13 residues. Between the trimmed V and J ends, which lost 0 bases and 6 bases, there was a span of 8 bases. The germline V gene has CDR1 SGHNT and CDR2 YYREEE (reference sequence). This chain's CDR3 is CASSLDARDTQYF. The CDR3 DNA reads TGTGCCAGCAGCTTGGATGCCCGGGATACGCAGTATTTT.

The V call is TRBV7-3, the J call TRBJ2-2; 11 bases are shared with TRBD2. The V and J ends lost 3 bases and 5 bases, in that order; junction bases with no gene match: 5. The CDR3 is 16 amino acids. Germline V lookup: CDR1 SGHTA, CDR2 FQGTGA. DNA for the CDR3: TGTGCCAGCAGCTTGGGGATAGCGGGAGGGACCGGGGAGCTGTTTTTT. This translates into CASSLGIAGGTGELFF.

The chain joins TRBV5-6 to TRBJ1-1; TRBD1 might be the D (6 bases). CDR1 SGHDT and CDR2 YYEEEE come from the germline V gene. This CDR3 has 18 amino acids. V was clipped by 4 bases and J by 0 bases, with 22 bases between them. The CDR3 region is CASSMRVGQIGMNTEAFF. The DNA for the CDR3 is TGTGCCAGCAGCATGCGAGTCGGACAGATAGGAATGAACACTGAAGCTTTCTTT. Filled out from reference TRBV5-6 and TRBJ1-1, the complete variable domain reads DAGVTQSPTHLIKTRGQQVTLRCSPKSGHDTVSWYQQALGQGPQFIFQYYEEEERQRGNFPDRFSGHQFPNYSSELNVNALLLGDSALYLCASSMRVGQIGMNTEAFFGQGTRLTVV.

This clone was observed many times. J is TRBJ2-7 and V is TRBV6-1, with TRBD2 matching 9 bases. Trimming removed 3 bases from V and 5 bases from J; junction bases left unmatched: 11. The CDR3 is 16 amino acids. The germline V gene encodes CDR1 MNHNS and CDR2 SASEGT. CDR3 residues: CASSEISGRIGNEQYF. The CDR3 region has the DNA TGTGCCAGCAGTGAGATTAGCGGGAGAATAGGCAACGAGCAGTACTTC.

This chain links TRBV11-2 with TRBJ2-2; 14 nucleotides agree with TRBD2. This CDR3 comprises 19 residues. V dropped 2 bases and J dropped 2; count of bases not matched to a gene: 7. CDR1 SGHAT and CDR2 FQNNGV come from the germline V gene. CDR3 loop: CASSLRSTSGRANTGELFF. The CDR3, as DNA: TGTGCCAGCAGCTTACGGTCGACTAGCGGGAGGGCCAACACCGGGGAGCTGTTTTTT.

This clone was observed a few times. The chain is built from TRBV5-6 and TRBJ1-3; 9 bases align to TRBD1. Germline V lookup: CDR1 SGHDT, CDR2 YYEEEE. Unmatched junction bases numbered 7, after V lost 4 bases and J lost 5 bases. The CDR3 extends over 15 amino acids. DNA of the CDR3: TGTGCCAGCAGCGTACCGGGACAGGGCCGAAACACCATATATTTT. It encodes CASSVPGQGRNTIYF.